The 28 T cell receptor beta chains below come from one sample, sequenced in a study of blood T cells in healthy people across ages. Sample-barcoded 5' priming and a J-beta primer mix drove a second PCR of roughly 7 to 11 cycles. TCRdb called the 5' RACE reads again in MiXCR, with one record for every CDR3 protein. Among hundreds of thousands of distinct CDR3 sequences listed, around 21% were seen once. The sequenced material came from blood. These TCRs come from a man aged 65 to 85 in good health.

Ten or more counts support this clonotype. The rearrangement links TRBV20-1 to TRBJ2-1, with 7 bases that match TRBD2. There are 16 residues in the CDR3. V was clipped by 8 bases and J by 7 bases; unmatched bases: 20. The germline V gene encodes CDR1 DFQATT and CDR2 SNEGSKA (reference sequence). The CDR3 DNA reads as TGCAGTCCCGAAGGGCGGGAGCGGTCTAACGTGAATGAGCAGTTCTTC. Translated: CSPEGRERSNVNEQFF.

This chain uses TRBV12-3 or TRBV12-4 with TRBJ1-1; no firm D call. V was trimmed by 3 bases and J by 4 bases, leaving 9 bases between them. CDR3 length: 13 amino acids. The CDR3 DNA reads TGTGCCAGCAGTTTTTTGAGTAGCACTGAAGCTTTCTTT. This codes for CASSFLSSTEAFF.

This clonotype has just a few counts. The chain combines TRBV5-1 with TRBJ2-1; no firm D call. V was trimmed by 1 base and J by 3 bases, leaving 11 bases between them. The CDR3 consists of 15 residues. Looked up from germline, CDR1 is SGHRS and CDR2 is YFSETQ. The CDR3, as DNA: TGCGCCAGCAGCTTGCCAACTACAAACTACAATGAGCAGTTCTTC. This translates into CASSLPTTNYNEQFF. Using reference TRBV5-1 and TRBJ2-1 for the parts outside the CDR3, the full variable domain is KAGVTQTPRYLIKTRGQQVTLSCSPISGHRSVSWYQQTPGQGLQFLFEYFSETQRNKGNFPGRFSGRQFSNSRSEMNVSTLELGDSALYLCASSLPTTNYNEQFFGPGTRLTVL.

This chain links TRBV25-1 with TRBJ2-5; TRBD1 matches at 9 bases. Germline assignment: CDR1 MGHDK and CDR2 SYGVNS. CDR3 length: 12 residues. Germline trimming cut 8 bases from V and 8 bases from J; bases unmatched to any gene: 6. In DNA, the CDR3 is TGTGCCAGCCGGACAGGGGCGAAAACCCAGTACTTC. It specifies CASRTGAKTQYF.

This chain connects TRBV3-1 to TRBJ2-1, with D possibly TRBD2 on 6 matching bases. The J call may be in error: the DNA end matches TRBJ2-7 better. CDR3 length: 14 amino acids. Germline loops: CDR1 LGHDT, CDR2 YNNKEL (reference sequence). CDR3 amino acids: CASSRGDGSYEQYF. The CDR3 nucleotides read TGTGCCAGCAGCCGCGGGGACGGATCCTACGAGCAGTACTTC.

The chain recombines TRBV11-2 with TRBJ1-6; D is unresolved. The CDR3 extends over 14 amino acids. V dropped 4 bases and J dropped 5 bases, with 9 bases sitting between them. Germline V gene data show CDR1 as SGHAT and CDR2 as FQNNGV. The CDR3 is CASSYRENNSPLHF. The CDR3 DNA sequence: TGTGCCAGCAGCTACCGGGAAAATAATTCACCCCTCCACTTT.

This clonotype was recorded a few times. The chain uses TRBV10-3 and TRBJ2-2, with 10 positions matching TRBD2. Germline CDR1 reads ENHRY; CDR2 reads SYGVKD. V trimming: 5 bases; J trimming: 3 bases; junction bases outside the gene matches: 0. This CDR3 comprises 14 residues. The CDR3 protein is CAISLAGDTGELFF. The CDR3 nucleotides read TGTGCCATCAGTCTAGCGGGGGACACCGGGGAGCTGTTTTTT.

This clonotype was seen only a few times. The gene calls are TRBV5-1 and TRBJ1-3, with 9 positions matching TRBD1. V lost 4 bases and J lost 3; bases outside the gene matches: 5. CDR3 length: 15 residues. Germline CDR1 reads SGHRS; CDR2 reads YFSETQ. As DNA, the CDR3 is TGCGCCAGCAGCCTCACAGGGGGCCTTGGAAACACCATATATTTT. The encoded protein is CASSLTGGLGNTIYF.

This clonotype showed up just a few times. The chain is built from TRBV20-1 and TRBJ2-3; TRBD1 or TRBD2 may be the D gene (6 bases each). V was trimmed by 2 bases and J by 3 bases, leaving 15 bases between them. The CDR3 extends over 15 amino acids. CDR1 and CDR2 (germline): DFQATT, SNEGSKA (reference sequence). This CDR3 is CSARRPGAATDTQYF. The DNA for the CDR3 is TGCAGTGCTAGAAGGCCGGGGGCGGCAACAGATACGCAGTATTTT.

The V call is TRBV20-1, the J call TRBJ1-5; D is undetermined. The CDR3 covers 14 residues. Trimming pared 0 bases from V and 4 bases from J, leaving 10 bases between. Germline V gene data show CDR1 as DFQATT and CDR2 as SNEGSKA (reference sequence). CDR3 sequence reads: CSARDFGSNQPQHF. The CDR3, as DNA: TGCAGTGCTAGAGATTTTGGTAGTAATCAGCCCCAGCATTTT.

This chain joins TRBV19 and TRBJ1-6, with TRBD1 identical over 9 bases. CDR1 and CDR2 from the germline V gene are LNHDA and SQIVND (reference sequence). J was trimmed by 6 bases and V by 6 bases; bases with no gene match: 3. The CDR3 totals 14 residues. CDR3 nucleotides: TGTGCCAGTAGAAGGACAGGGGCTAATTCACCCCTCCACTTT. It yields the protein CASRRTGANSPLHF.

This clonotype was seen a handful of times. The chain links TRBV20-1 to TRBJ2-5; D remains ambiguous. Per germline, CDR1 DFQATT and CDR2 SNEGSKA (reference sequence). V lost 0 bases, J lost 3 bases, and 8 bases lay in between. This CDR3 comprises 13 residues. CDR3 sequence: CSARDPPKETQYF. CDR3 DNA sequence: TGCAGTGCTAGAGATCCCCCGAAAGAGACCCAGTACTTC.

The chain has TRBV10-1 and TRBJ2-1; D not resolved. Germline V CDR1 and CDR2: WNHNN, SYGVQD (reference sequence). The CDR3 runs to 13 residues. Trimming cost V 0 bases and J 6 bases, with 6 bases left between them. Written as DNA, the CDR3 is TGCGCCAGCAGTGAGTCGACTCGCAATGAGCAGTTCTTC. Its protein is CASSESTRNEQFF.

For this clonotype: This CDR3 is missing its conserved last phenylalanine or tryptophan, likely due to a read error. V is TRBV5-1 and J is TRBJ1-1; TRBD1 matches at 7 bases. The CDR3 has 15 residues. V was clipped by 0 bases and J by 5 bases; unmatched bases: 7. Germline CDR1 and CDR2: SGHRS and YFSETQ. CDR3: CASSLAEGARTEAFL. The CDR3 nucleotides are TGCGCCAGCAGCTTGGCGGAGGGGGCGCGTACTGAAGCTTTCCTT.

This clonotype was seen more than once but under ten times. J is TRBJ2-5 and V is TRBV10-2; D is possibly TRBD1 (5 bases). This CDR3 comprises 13 residues. Germline-derived CDR1 and CDR2 are WSHSY and SAAADI. V was trimmed by 4 bases and J by 5 bases, leaving 11 bases between them. The CDR3 DNA sequence: TGCGCCAGCAGTGGACAGTTAGGGGAGACCCAGTACTTC. Its protein product is CASSGQLGETQYF.

In its sample, this clonotype was seen a few times. The V and J genes are TRBV20-1 and TRBJ2-2, with a weak D call TRBD1 (6 bases). Germline assignment: CDR1 DFQATT and CDR2 SNEGSKA (reference sequence). The CDR3 is 14 amino acids. The germline V and J ends were trimmed by 6 bases and 0 bases, with 11 bases remaining between them. For the CDR3, the DNA is TGCAGTGCGAAGGGGGATACGAACACCGGGGAGCTGTTTTTT. It yields the protein CSAKGDTNTGELFF.

This clonotype appeared a few times. The V gene is TRBV11-2, the J gene TRBJ2-5; D unclear. Germline V gene sequence: CDR1 SGHAT, CDR2 FQNNGV. The CDR3 has 14 amino acids. The V end lost 5 bases, the J end lost 3 bases, and 13 bases lay between the germline ends. The CDR3 region has the DNA TGTGCCAGCAGCCCTAGACCGGCCAAAGAGACCCAGTACTTC. It yields the protein CASSPRPAKETQYF.

This clonotype was seen a handful of times. The rearrangement joins TRBV3-1 to TRBJ2-7; D might be TRBD1 (6 bases). The CDR3 loop spans 15 amino acids. Trimming removed 2 bases from V and 0 bases from J, with 11 bases in between. From germline, CDR1 is LGHDT and CDR2 YNNKEL (reference sequence). CDR3 DNA sequence: TGTGCCAGCAGCCAAACCCAGGACAGCTCCTACGAGCAGTACTTC. This encodes CASSQTQDSSYEQYF.

A few counts support this clonotype. The chain links TRBV2 to TRBJ1-2; 10 nucleotides line up with TRBD1. Unmatched junction bases numbered 10, after V lost 8 bases and J lost 7 bases. This CDR3 region has 14 residues. Germline V gene data show CDR1 as SNHLY and CDR2 as FYNNEI. CDR3 sequence (DNA): TGTGCCAGCGGCACCGGGACAGGGGTTTCTGGCTACACCTTC. Protein sequence: CASGTGTGVSGYTF.

This clonotype appeared a few times. V is TRBV28 and J is TRBJ2-1, with 7 bases fitting TRBD2. V gave up 6 bases and J gave up 0 bases; unmatched junction bases: 8. This CDR3 is 16 amino acids long. Germline CDR1 MDHEN, CDR2 SYDVKM. CDR3 sequence: CASSLSGALSYNEQFF. The CDR3 DNA sequence: TGTGCCAGCAGCTTAAGCGGGGCCCTCTCCTACAATGAGCAGTTCTTC.

The gene calls are TRBV4-1 and TRBJ2-5, with D perhaps being TRBD1 or TRBD2 (5 bases each). The V end was cut by 4 bases, the J end by 4 bases, with 16 bases between. The CDR3 length is 15 residues. Germline V gene sequence: CDR1 MGHRA, CDR2 YSYEKL. The DNA for the CDR3 is TGCGCCAGCAGCCGTGCCCCGGGGCTAGGAGAGACCCAGTACTTC. Its translation: CASSRAPGLGETQYF.

V and J are TRBV28 and TRBJ2-7; 9 bases fit TRBD2. In germline, CDR1 is MDHEN, CDR2 SYDVKM. The ends lost 4 bases at V and 3 bases at J; junction bases unmatched: 7. The CDR3 runs to 15 residues. DNA of the CDR3: TGTGCCAGCAGTTCAGCGGGAGGTCCCATCTACGAGCAGTACTTC. It translates to CASSSAGGPIYEQYF.

V gene TRBV29-1 combines with J gene TRBJ2-2; D perhaps matches TRBD2 (6 bases). The CDR3 is 14 amino acids. Looked up from germline, CDR1 is SQVTM and CDR2 is ANQGSEA. Trimming removed 8 bases at V and 4 bases at J, with 17 bases between. The CDR3: CSIGTPGGTGELFF. DNA for the CDR3: TGCAGCATTGGGACTCCCGGGGGCACCGGGGAGCTGTTTTTT.

The chain combines TRBV20-1 with TRBJ2-5, with 7 bases lining up with TRBD2. CDR1 and CDR2 (germline): DFQATT, SNEGSKA (reference sequence). The ends lost 5 bases at V and 3 bases at J; junction bases unmatched: 9. The length of the CDR3 is 14 residues. The chain's CDR3 is CSAPTGTIKETQYF. The CDR3 bases are TGCAGTGCTCCAACCGGGACTATAAAAGAGACCCAGTACTTC.

This clonotype was counted a few times. The chain joins TRBV28 to TRBJ2-1; D is possibly TRBD1 or TRBD2 (6 bases each). The length of the CDR3 is 16 residues. From germline, CDR1 is MDHEN and CDR2 SYDVKM. V was pared by 5 bases and J by 1 base, with 15 bases between. The CDR3 coding sequence is TGTGCCAGCAGTACTAGGGGGGAACGGTCCTACAATGAGCAGTTCTTC. Residues: CASSTRGERSYNEQFF.

This clonotype came up many times. The gene calls are TRBV4-1 and TRBJ1-1; no definite D call. The CDR3 is 13 residues long. CDR1 is MGHRA and CDR2 is YSYEKL in the germline V gene. V gave up 1 base and J gave up 8 bases, with 11 bases separating them. The CDR3 loop reads CASSQGPGSEAFF. The CDR3 DNA reads TGCGCCAGCAGCCAAGGACCCGGGTCCGAAGCTTTCTTT.

The rearrangement links TRBV6-5 to TRBJ2-1; the match to TRBD2 covers 8 bases. The DNA end lines up better with TRBJ2-5; the J call may be wrong. Germline assignment: CDR1 MNHEY and CDR2 SVGAGI. This CDR3 is 17 amino acids long. This chain's CDR3 is CASSSTWREAGTETQYF. For the CDR3, the DNA is TGTGCCAGCAGTTCTACCTGGCGGGAGGCGGGAACAGAGACCCAGTACTTC.

The chain combines TRBV11-2 with TRBJ2-1; D possibly corresponds to TRBD2 (5 bases). The germline V gene has CDR1 SGHAT and CDR2 FQNNGV. V was shortened by 7 bases and J by 0 bases, with 10 bases between the two germline ends. The CDR3 contains 14 residues. CDR3 amino acids: CASTSGYSYNEQFF. The CDR3 DNA is TGTGCCAGCACGAGCGGTTACTCCTACAATGAGCAGTTCTTC.